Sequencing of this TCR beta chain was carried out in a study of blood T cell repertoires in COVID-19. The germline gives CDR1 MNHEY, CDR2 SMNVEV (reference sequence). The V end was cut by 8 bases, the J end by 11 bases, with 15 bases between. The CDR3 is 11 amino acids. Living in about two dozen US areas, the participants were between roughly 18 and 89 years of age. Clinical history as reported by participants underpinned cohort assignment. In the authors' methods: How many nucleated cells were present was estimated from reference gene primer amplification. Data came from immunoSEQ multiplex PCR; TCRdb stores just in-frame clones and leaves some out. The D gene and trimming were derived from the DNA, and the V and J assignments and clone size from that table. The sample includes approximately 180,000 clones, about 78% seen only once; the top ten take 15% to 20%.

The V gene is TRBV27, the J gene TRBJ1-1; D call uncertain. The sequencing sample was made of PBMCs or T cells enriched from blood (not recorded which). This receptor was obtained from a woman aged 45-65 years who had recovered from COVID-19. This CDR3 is CASSNPAAAFF. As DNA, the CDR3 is TGTGCCAGCTCAAACCCCGCGGCGGCTTTCTTT.